This T cell receptor beta chain was found in a study of CD8+CD57+ T cells in acquired aplastic anemia. This clonotype was picked up many times. Its antigen remains unknown. Overall study results and limits: Patients and controls had in common approximately 28 CD8+ CDR3 sequences.

Researchers used genomic DNA as the template to profile TCR beta VDJ and CDR3. TCRdb itself ran the reads through MiXCR, one entry per CDR3 protein. This table holds about 170,000 distinct CDR3 sequences, 40% to 55% found once. All sequencing subjects had displayed CD8+CD57+ cell expansion on flow cytometry. This CDR3 is built from 13 residues. Germline CDR1 reads SQVTM; CDR2 reads ANQGSEA. V was clipped by 4 bases and J by 1 base, with 10 bases between them. This receptor was obtained from a human donor with aplastic anemia. The genes are TRBV29-1 and TRBJ1-1; the D is unclear. Sequencing was carried out using sorted CD4+, CD8+, or CD8+CD57+ T cells (not recorded which) from PBMCs. The CDR3: CSVGSVSNTEAFF. In nucleotides, the CDR3 is TGCAGCGTTGGCAGCGTATCGAACACTGAAGCTTTCTTT.